The 30 T cell receptor beta chains given below trace back to one sample, sequenced in a study of early T cells in non-severe SARS-CoV-2 infection. TCRdb redid the calling of the 5' RACE reads with MiXCR, one entry per CDR3 protein. The sample holds around 25,000 distinct CDR3 sequences, around 4% seen once. The sequencing sample was made of whole blood. The origin of the receptors is an adult who was a healthcare worker with PCR-confirmed SARS-CoV-2 infection or an uninfected control (not recorded which).

This clonotype was picked up many times. The chain combines TRBV6-5 with TRBJ1-1; no definite D call. The CDR3 consists of 14 residues. V was shortened by 4 bases and J by 4 bases, with 13 bases between the two germline ends. The V gene's germline CDR1 is MNHEY and CDR2 SVGAGI. DNA for the CDR3: TGTGCCAGCAGTTCCTCTCCGGTTAGCACTGAAGCTTTCTTT. Its protein is CASSSSPVSTEAFF.

There are many counts of this clonotype. The CDR3 protein is CAISDASNTQYF. CDR3 bases: TGTGCCATCAGTGACGCTAGCAATACGCAGTATTTT. The chain is built from TRBV10-3 and TRBJ2-3, with D tentatively TRBD2 (5 bases). CDR3 size: 12 residues. V dropped 3 bases and J dropped 7 bases, with 8 bases sitting between them. Germline loops: CDR1 ENHRY, CDR2 SYGVKD.

This clonotype was seen ten or more times. The gene calls are TRBV24-1 and TRBJ2-1; TRBD1 aligns across 9 bases. The length of the CDR3 is 16 residues. Trimming at V came to 2 bases and at J to 9 bases, leaving 10 bases not matched to a gene. Germline V lookup: CDR1 KGHDR, CDR2 SFDVKD. The CDR3 region is CATSDWGTGRGSEQFF. CDR3 DNA sequence: TGTGCCACCAGTGATTGGGGGACAGGGCGGGGAAGTGAGCAGTTCTTC.

This clonotype occurred many times. The chain has TRBV29-1 and TRBJ2-2; D ambiguous. Germline V gives CDR1 SQVTM, CDR2 ANQGSEA. With 8 bases removed from V and 0 bases from J, the gap between germline ends came to 13 bases. This CDR3 spans 14 amino acids. In nucleotides, the CDR3 is TGCAGCATCGCAGACACCTCGAACACCGGGGAGCTGTTTTTT. Residues: CSIADTSNTGELFF.

On this clonotype: Given a much more abundant clone one base away, this may be a read error. This chain's CDR3 is CTSVCRSGHF. The CDR3 DNA reads as TGCACCAGCGTCTGTAGGAGCGGACACTTC. The V gene is TRBV5-1, the J gene TRBJ2-7; D is perhaps TRBD2 (5 bases). The CDR3 has 10 residues. Germline loops: CDR1 SGHRS, CDR2 YFSETQ. The variable domain in full, with the rest retrieved from reference TRBV5-1 and TRBJ2-7, is KAGVTQTPRYLIKTRGQQVTLSCSPISGHRSVSWYQQTPGQGLQFLFEYFSETQRNKGNFPGRFSGRQFSNSRSEMNVSTLELGDSALYLCTSVCRSGHFGPGTRLTVT.

This clonotype was seen at least ten times. The J gene is TRBJ1-4, the V gene TRBV5-5; 8 positions match TRBD1. The length of the CDR3 is 14 residues. The germline V gene encodes CDR1 SGHKS and CDR2 YYEKEE (reference sequence). The V segment lost 3 bases and the J segment 7 bases; nucleotides outside the gene matches: 5. CDR3 in amino acids: CASSSRTGIEKLFF. Here the CDR3 DNA reads TGTGCCAGCAGCTCCAGGACAGGGATTGAAAAACTGTTTTTT.

This clonotype was detected only a few times. J is TRBJ2-1 and V is TRBV20-1, with 13 bases aligning to TRBD2. Germline loops: CDR1 DFQATT, CDR2 SNEGSKA (reference sequence). The CDR3 length is 14 residues. Trimming took 3 bases from V and 8 from J; bases not matched to a gene: 4. CDR3 sequence reads: CSASWTSGRDEQFF. In DNA, the CDR3 is TGCAGTGCTAGCTGGACTAGCGGGAGAGATGAGCAGTTCTTC.

By share of the sample, this clonotype is medium-sized. The genes are TRBV18 and TRBJ2-1, with 10 bases lining up with TRBD2. Germline assignment: CDR1 KGHSH and CDR2 LQKENI. The CDR3 runs to 13 residues. The V and J ends lost 6 bases and 6 bases, in that order; junction bases with no gene match: 2. CDR3: CASSLAGGNEQFF. The CDR3 DNA is TGTGCCAGCTCCTTAGCGGGGGGCAATGAGCAGTTCTTC. Full variable domain (rest looked up from reference TRBV18 and TRBJ2-1): NAGVMQNPRHLVRRRGQEARLRCSPMKGHSHVYWYRQLPEEGLKFMVYLQKENIIDESGMPKERFSAEFPKEGPSILRIQQVVRGDSAAYFCASSLAGGNEQFFGPGTRLTVL.

This clonotype showed up many times. The chain is built from TRBV7-2 and TRBJ2-1; 9 nucleotides match TRBD2. The J segment lost 8 bases and the V segment lost 5 bases, leaving 10 bases of the junction unmatched. The CDR3 is 15 residues long. Germline V lookup: CDR1 SGHTA, CDR2 FQGNSA. CDR3 residues: CASSRGRAVPDEQFF. The CDR3 nucleotides are TGTGCCAGCAGCCGCGGGAGGGCCGTGCCCGATGAGCAGTTCTTC.

The table lists this clonotype with many counts. V gene TRBV16 combines with J gene TRBJ2-7, with D perhaps matching TRBD2 (5 bases). Looked up from germline, CDR1 is KGHSY and CDR2 is FQNENV. Trimming stripped 4 bases from V and 9 bases from J, with 22 bases between. This CDR3 has 15 amino acids. The CDR3 region is CASSRHTGNLRGQYF. As DNA, the CDR3 is TGTGCCAGCAGCCGACACACCGGGAACCTACGAGGGCAGTACTTC. The full variable domain, with the rest looked up from reference TRBV16 and TRBJ2-7, is GEEVAQTPKHLVRGEGQKAKLYCAPIKGHSYVFWYQQVLKNEFKFLISFQNENVFDETGMPKERFSAKCLPNSPCSLEIQATKLEDSAVYFCASSRHTGNLRGQYFGPGTRLTVT.

This clonotype was observed many times. V is TRBV2 and J is TRBJ2-3; D is unclear. The V end was cut by 3 bases, the J end by 3 bases, with 7 bases between. The CDR3 length is 13 residues. The germline V gene has CDR1 SNHLY and CDR2 FYNNEI. The CDR3 DNA reads TGTGCCAGCAGTGACCATATTACAGATACGCAGTATTTT. Translating it yields CASSDHITDTQYF.

There are many counts of this clonotype. The rearrangement uses TRBV13 and TRBJ1-3; possibly TRBD1 for D (5 bases). Germline V gives CDR1 PRHDT, CDR2 FYEKMQ (reference sequence). The CDR3 sequence is 14 residues long. The V gene lost 2 bases and the J gene lost 4 bases, with 9 bases spanning the gap. Here the CDR3 reads CASSLMGLGNTIYF. The CDR3 DNA is TGTGCCAGCAGCTTAATGGGGCTCGGAAACACCATATATTTT.

This clonotype occurred many times. The chain links TRBV24-1 to TRBJ1-1; the D is unclear. The CDR3 extends over 15 amino acids. V lost 5 bases and J 6 bases, leaving 18 bases between the germline ends. The germline CDR1 and CDR2 sequences are KGHDR and SFDVKD. The chain's CDR3 is CATSVDTLLIPEAFF. The CDR3, as DNA: TGTGCCACCAGTGTCGATACCCTCTTGATCCCTGAAGCTTTCTTT.

The chain links TRBV3-1 to TRBJ1-3; D remains unclear. Trimming took off 3 bases at V and 5 bases at J, with 14 bases between the two ends. CDR1 is LGHDT, CDR2 YNNKEL, per germline (reference sequence). CDR3 length: 15 residues. CDR3 coding DNA: TGTGCCAGCAGCCACCGAGGTCAGTATAGAAACACCATATATTTT. It codes for CASSHRGQYRNTIYF.

This clonotype has a count of ten or more. This sequence joins TRBV12-3 or TRBV12-4 and TRBJ2-7; 10 nucleotides line up with TRBD1. The CDR3 has 15 amino acids. V dropped 3 bases and J dropped 5; count of bases not matched to a gene: 7. The CDR3 spells CASSFPGTGEDEQYF. The CDR3 bases are TGTGCCAGCAGTTTCCCCGGGACAGGGGAGGACGAGCAGTACTTC.

This clonotype came up many times. V and J are TRBV11-1 and TRBJ2-2, with D unclear. The CDR3 is made up of 15 amino acids. Deletions cut 3 bases from V and 5 bases from J, with 13 bases between. CDR1 SGHAT and CDR2 FQDESV come from the germline V gene (reference sequence). The CDR3 spells CASSLTQTSTGELFF. Here the CDR3 DNA reads TGTGCCAGCAGCTTGACGCAGACCAGTACCGGGGAGCTGTTTTTT.

Of note for this clonotype: Its ends do not fully match the called genes, so a read error is possible. This sequence joins TRBV2 and TRBJ1-6; perhaps TRBD1 as D (6 bases). CDR1 SNHLY and CDR2 FYNNEI come from the germline V gene. This CDR3 is 12 amino acids long. CDR3 nucleotide sequence: TGTGCCAGCAACCCAGGGGACGGGCGAAAACGCTTT. Translated, it gives CASNPGDGRKRF. The full variable domain, rest sourced from reference TRBV2 and TRBJ1-6, is EPEVTQTPSHQVTQMGQEVILRCVPISNHLYFYWYRQILGQKVEFLVSFYNNEISEKSEIFDDQFSVERPDGSNFTLKIRSTKLEDSAMYFCASNPGDGRKRFGNGTRLTVT.

This clonotype was observed at least ten times. V is TRBV28 and J is TRBJ1-4; TRBD1 matches at 10 bases. Losses at the gene ends were 6 bases for V and 7 bases for J; bases not matched to a gene: 5. This CDR3 region has 14 residues. The germline CDR1 and CDR2 sequences are MDHEN and SYDVKM. CDR3 coding DNA: TGTGCCAGCAGCAACGGACAGGGGGGTGAAAAACTGTTTTTT. It codes for CASSNGQGGEKLFF.

This clonotype was recorded at least ten times. The rearrangement uses TRBV7-3 and TRBJ2-1, with 7 positions matching TRBD1. V dropped 5 bases and J dropped 1; count of bases not matched to a gene: 5. CDR3 length: 15 amino acids. Germline CDR1 and CDR2: SGHTA and FQGTGA. In DNA form, the CDR3 reads TGTGCCAGCAGCGCTGACAGGGTTTCCTACAATGAGCAGTTCTTC. Its translation: CASSADRVSYNEQFF.

V is TRBV4-2 and J is TRBJ2-3; no definite D call. The CDR3 length is 14 residues. Germline CDR1 reads LGHNA; CDR2 reads YNFKEQ. The V and J ends lost 2 bases and 3 bases respectively, with 9 bases between them. The CDR3 is CASSQRHPTDTQYF. CDR3 coding DNA: TGTGCCAGCAGCCAAAGGCACCCGACAGATACGCAGTATTTT.

The gene calls are TRBV5-6 and TRBJ1-2; D is possibly TRBD1 (5 bases). From germline, CDR1 is SGHDT and CDR2 YYEEEE. V dropped 4 bases and J dropped 9 bases, with 16 bases sitting between them. The CDR3 is 13 amino acids. CDR3 residues: CASSPGDLRSYTF. In DNA, the CDR3 is TGTGCCAGCAGCCCTGGGGACCTGCGGAGCTACACCTTC.

This clonotype came up a few times. The genes are TRBV7-6 and TRBJ2-7; TRBD2 agrees at 8 bases. The CDR3 has 15 residues. Looked up from germline, CDR1 is SGHVS and CDR2 is FNYEAQ. The junction had 7 bases not matched to a gene; V was cut back by 1 base and J by 5 bases. CDR3 in DNA: TGTGCCAGCAGCTTAGAACGGGAGGGCCCCCACGAGCAGTACTTC. Encoded protein: CASSLEREGPHEQYF.

At least ten counts were recorded for this clonotype. This chain uses TRBV11-2 with TRBJ2-3; no definite D call. Germline values: CDR1 SGHAT, CDR2 FQNNGV. The CDR3 has 14 residues. V lost 1 base to trimming and J lost 2 bases, with 7 bases between them. The CDR3 loop reads CASSLASNTDTQYF. The CDR3 bases are TGTGCCAGCAGCTTAGCTTCGAACACAGATACGCAGTATTTT.

At least ten counts were recorded for this clonotype. This sequence joins TRBV12-2 and TRBJ2-1; the D call in the table, TRBD2, was not verified against the DNA. TRBV12-2 is annotated as a pseudogene. This CDR3 has 18 residues. The CDR3 sequence is CASRFVLGAGLAANEQFF. The CDR3 DNA reads as TGTGCAAGTCGCTTTGTACTGGGAGCCGGACTAGCGGCCAATGAGCAGTTCTTC.

A few counts support this clonotype. The CDR3 reads CASSPGERINTGELFF. CDR3 bases: TGTGCCAGCAGCCCGGGGGAGCGAATAAACACCGGGGAGCTGTTTTTT. V is TRBV7-3 and J is TRBJ2-2, with a tentative D call TRBD2 (6 bases). The CDR3 has 16 amino acids. Germline loops: CDR1 SGHTA, CDR2 FQGTGA. V dropped 5 bases and J dropped 2 bases, with 15 bases sitting between them.

This clonotype has a count of ten or more. This chain joins TRBV4-1 and TRBJ2-5; the match to TRBD2 covers 11 bases. The ends lost 1 base at V and 1 base at J; junction bases unmatched: 5. The germline CDR1 and CDR2 sequences are MGHRA and YSYEKL. The CDR3 covers 17 residues. The chain's CDR3 is CASSQAGTSGGQETQYF. The CDR3 nucleotides are TGCGCCAGCAGCCAAGCGGGAACTAGCGGGGGCCAAGAGACCCAGTACTTC.

This clonotype was picked up many times. The gene calls are TRBV10-3 and TRBJ2-1; 7 bases line up with TRBD1. The CDR3 is made up of 19 amino acids. Germline CDR1 and CDR2: ENHRY and SYGVKD. V trimming: 3 bases; J trimming: 0 bases; junction bases outside the gene matches: 14. CDR3 amino acids: CAISDRGGAGKNSYNEQFF. The CDR3 DNA reads as TGTGCCATCAGTGATCGAGGGGGCGCAGGGAAAAACTCCTACAATGAGCAGTTCTTC.

J is TRBJ1-3 and V is TRBV28; D gene uncertain. Germline CDR1 reads MDHEN; CDR2 reads SYDVKM. V was pared by 3 bases and J by 5 bases, with 5 bases between. The CDR3 runs 12 residues. CDR3 sequence: CASSFRRNTIYF. CDR3 coding DNA: TGTGCCAGCAGTTTTCGTAGAAACACCATATATTTT.

This clonotype has at least ten counts. This chain connects TRBV20-1 to TRBJ2-3; 11 bases align to TRBD2. The J segment lost 2 bases and the V segment lost 0 bases, leaving 7 bases of the junction unmatched. Germline V gene data show CDR1 as DFQATT and CDR2 as SNEGSKA (reference sequence). This CDR3 is 17 amino acids long. DNA of the CDR3: TGCAGTGCTAGAGATCTAGCGGGAGGCTCCGCCACAGATACGCAGTATTTT. Translated, it gives CSARDLAGGSATDTQYF.

This clonotype has more than one count but fewer than ten. V gene TRBV29-1 combines with J gene TRBJ1-2; tentative D call: TRBD1 (5 bases). This CDR3 is built from 14 residues. V gave up 7 bases and J gave up 4 bases, with 19 bases separating them. CDR1 is SQVTM, CDR2 ANQGSEA, per germline. The CDR3 loop is CSGTSRDGLYGYTF. The CDR3 DNA sequence: TGCAGCGGTACCTCCCGGGACGGCCTCTATGGCTACACCTTC.